This T cell receptor beta chain comes out of a study of Graves' ophthalmopathy and Graves' hyperthyroidism. General observations from the study: Blood samples also showed most expanded thyroid clonotypes exceeding 0.001 frequency.

Amplification of TCR beta CDR3 regions used RNA transcripts. First-round RT-PCR with HTBI primers preceded a second-round multiplex PCR. TCRdb reprocessed the multiplex PCR reads with MiXCR, giving one entry per CDR3 protein. The sample shows 340,000 or so distinct CDR3 sequences, about 17% of them seen only once. This clonotype was seen many times. The antigen remains unidentified. Looked up from germline, CDR1 is MNHEY and CDR2 is SVGEGT. V lost 6 bases and J lost 1, with 12 bases in between. The CDR3 has 15 amino acids. This receptor was obtained from an adult man with Graves' ophthalmopathy. The chain employs TRBV6-2 or TRBV6-3 and TRBJ2-2; TRBD1 might be the D (6 bases). Sample: peripheral blood. CDR3: CASSVPGQNTGELFF. The CDR3 DNA follows: TGTGCCAGCAGCGTACCGGGACAGAACACCGGGGAGCTGTTTTTT.